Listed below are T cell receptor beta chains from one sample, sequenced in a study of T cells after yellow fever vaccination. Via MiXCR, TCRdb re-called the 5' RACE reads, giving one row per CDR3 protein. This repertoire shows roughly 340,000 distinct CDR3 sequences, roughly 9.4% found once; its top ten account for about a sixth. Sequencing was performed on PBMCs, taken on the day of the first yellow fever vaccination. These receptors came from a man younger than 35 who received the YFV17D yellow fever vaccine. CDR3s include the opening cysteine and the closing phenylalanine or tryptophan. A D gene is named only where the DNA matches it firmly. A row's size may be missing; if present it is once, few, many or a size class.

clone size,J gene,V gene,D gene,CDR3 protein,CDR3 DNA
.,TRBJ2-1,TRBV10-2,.,CASSYSYNEQFF,TGCGCCAGCAGCTACTCCTACAATGAGCAGTTCTTC
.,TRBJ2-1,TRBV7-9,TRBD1,CASSSETGGAYNEQFF,TGTGCCAGCAGCTCAGAGACAGGGGGCGCTTACAATGAGCAGTTCTTC
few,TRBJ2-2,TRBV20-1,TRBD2,CSARDRRGGGTGELFF,TGCAGTGCTAGAGATCGGCGCGGGGGTGGGACCGGGGAGCTGTTTTTT
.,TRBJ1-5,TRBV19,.,CASSIPVQPQHF,TGTGCCAGTAGTATCCCCGTACAGCCCCAGCATTTT
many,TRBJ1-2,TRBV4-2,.,CASSQVEALANYGYTF,TGTGCCAGCAGCCAAGTGGAGGCCCTAGCTAACTATGGCTACACCTTC
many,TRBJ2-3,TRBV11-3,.,CASSLGTADTQYF,TGTGCCAGCAGCTTAGGGACGGCAGATACGCAGTATTTT
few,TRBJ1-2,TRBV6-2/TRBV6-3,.,CASSYIRAGYTF,TGTGCCAGCAGTTACATCAGGGCTGGCTACACCTTC
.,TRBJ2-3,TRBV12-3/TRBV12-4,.,CASTWQGWGDTQYF,TGTGCCAGCACCTGGCAGGGGTGGGGAGATACGCAGTATTTT
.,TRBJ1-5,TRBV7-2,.,CASSPRTYQPQHF,TGTGCCAGCAGCCCACGGACGTACCAGCCCCAGCATTTT
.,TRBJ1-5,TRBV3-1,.,CASSQDPGGRSNQPQHF,TGTGCCAGCAGCCAAGATCCGGGGGGGCGTAGCAATCAGCCCCAGCATTTT
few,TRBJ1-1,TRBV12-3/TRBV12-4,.,CASSRDSVAPNTEAFF,TGTGCCAGCAGTAGGGACTCCGTGGCCCCGAACACTGAAGCTTTCTTT
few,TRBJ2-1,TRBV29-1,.,CSVEGAGAPASYNEQFF,TGCAGCGTTGAAGGGGCAGGGGCGCCCGCCTCCTACAATGAGCAGTTCTTC
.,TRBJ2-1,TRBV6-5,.,CASSYSNGGGEQFF,TGTGCCAGCAGTTACTCGAATGGGGGCGGTGAGCAGTTCTTC
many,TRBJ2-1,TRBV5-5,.,CASTLIGWTGYNEQFF,TGTGCCAGCACCCTCATAGGCTGGACGGGCTACAATGAGCAGTTCTTC
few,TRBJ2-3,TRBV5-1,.,CASSLGQKWDTQYF,TGCGCCAGCAGCTTGGGACAAAAGTGGGATACGCAGTATTTT
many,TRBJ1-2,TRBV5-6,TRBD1,CASTQTGGTGAMEFGYTF,TGTGCCAGCACCCAAACCGGCGGGACAGGGGCGATGGAGTTTGGCTACACCTTC
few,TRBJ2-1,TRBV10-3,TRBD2,CAIRTSGGANEQFF,TGTGCCATCAGGACTAGCGGGGGGGCCAATGAGCAGTTCTTC
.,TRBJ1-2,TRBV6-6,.,CASSPRIGYTF,TGTGCCAGCAGCCCCCGGATTGGCTACACCTTC
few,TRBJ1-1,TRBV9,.,CASSVGGRNTEAFF,TGTGCCAGCAGCGTAGGAGGGAGGAACACTGAAGCTTTCTTT
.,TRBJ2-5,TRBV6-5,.,CASSYASEFQETQYF,TGTGCCAGCAGTTACGCTAGCGAGTTCCAAGAGACCCAGTACTTC
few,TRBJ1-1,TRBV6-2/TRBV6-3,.,CASSTSNTEAFF,TGTGCCAGCAGCACTTCGAACACTGAAGCTTTCTTT
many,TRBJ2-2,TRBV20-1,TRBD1,CSARDGDRGDTGELFF,TGCAGTGCTAGAGATGGGGACAGGGGCGACACCGGGGAGCTGTTTTTT
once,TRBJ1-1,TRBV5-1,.,CASSRQGQNTEAFF,TGCGCCAGCAGCAGGCAGGGTCAGAACACTGAAGCTTTCTTT
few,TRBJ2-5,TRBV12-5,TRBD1,CASGRDRGQTQYF,TGTGCTAGTGGGAGAGACAGGGGGCAGACCCAGTACTTC
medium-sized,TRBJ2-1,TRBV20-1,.,CSARDLTTSYNEQFF,TGCAGTGCTAGAGATTTGACCACCTCCTACAATGAGCAGTTCTTC
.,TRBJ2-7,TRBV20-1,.,CSARVDREGYEQYF,TGCAGTGCTAGAGTGGACAGGGAGGGCTACGAGCAGTACTTC
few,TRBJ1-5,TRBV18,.,CASSKGNQPQHF,TGTGCCAGCTCAAAAGGCAATCAGCCCCAGCATTTT
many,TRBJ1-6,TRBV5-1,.,CASSLQGDNSPLHF,TGCGCCAGCAGCTTACAGGGAGATAATTCACCCCTCCACTTT
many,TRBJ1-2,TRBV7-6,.,CASSPYLTNYGYTF,TGTGCCAGCAGCCCCTACCTTACAAACTATGGCTACACCTTC
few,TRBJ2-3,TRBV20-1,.,CSARVAVGTDTQYF,TGCAGTGCTAGAGTAGCGGTTGGCACAGATACGCAGTATTTT
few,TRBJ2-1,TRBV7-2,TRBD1,CASSHVRDRGLYEQFF,TGTGCCAGCAGCCATGTTAGGGACAGGGGTCTCTATGAGCAGTTCTTC
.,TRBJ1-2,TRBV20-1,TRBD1,CSARETGAYGYTF,TGCAGTGCTAGGGAGACAGGGGCTTATGGCTACACCTTC
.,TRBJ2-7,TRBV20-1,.,CSARGGQEGLPESPYEQYF,TGCAGTGCACGCGGAGGGCAGGAAGGCTTACCCGAATCCCCTTACGAGCAGTACTTC
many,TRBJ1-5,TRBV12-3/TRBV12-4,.,CAAGSNQPQHF,TGTGCCGCGGGGAGCAATCAGCCCCAGCATTTT
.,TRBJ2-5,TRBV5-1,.,CASSLGRGLSGQETQYF,.
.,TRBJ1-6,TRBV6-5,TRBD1,CASGYNSYVDRDNSPLHF,TGTGCCAGCGGGTACAATAGTTATGTGGACAGGGATAATTCACCCCTCCACTTT
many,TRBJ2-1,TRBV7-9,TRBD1,CASSPGTGTEINEQFF,TGTGCCAGCAGCCCAGGGACAGGGACGGAGATAAATGAGCAGTTCTTC
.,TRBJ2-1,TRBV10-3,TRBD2,CAIRTGLAGGSNEQFF,TGTGCCATCAGAACGGGACTAGCGGGGGGCAGCAATGAGCAGTTCTTC
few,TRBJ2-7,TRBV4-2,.,CASSQARNEQYF,TGTGCCAGCAGCCAAGCTCGGAACGAGCAGTACTTC
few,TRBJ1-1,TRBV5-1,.,CASSLVPGETEAFF,TGCGCCAGCAGCCTGGTCCCTGGGGAGACTGAAGCTTTCTTT
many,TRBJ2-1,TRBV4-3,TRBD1,CASSRRGDRVDEQFF,TGCGCCAGCAGCCGGAGAGGAGACAGGGTGGATGAGCAGTTCTTC
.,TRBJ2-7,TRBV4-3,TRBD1,CASSQAGTGGYEQYF,TGCGCCAGCAGCCAAGCCGGGACAGGGGGTTACGAGCAGTACTTC
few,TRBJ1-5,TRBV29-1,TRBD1,CSVGTGASRNQPQHF,TGCAGCGTGGGGACAGGGGCCTCCCGCAATCAGCCCCAGCATTTT
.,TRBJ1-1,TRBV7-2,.,CASSLTELSLFF,TGTGCCAGCAGCCTAACGGAGCTTTCTCTTTTCTTT
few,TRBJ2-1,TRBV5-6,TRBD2,CASRSGLAHEQFF,TGTGCCAGCCGGAGTGGACTAGCCCATGAGCAGTTCTTC
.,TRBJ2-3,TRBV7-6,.,CASSHRRGGPSDTQYF,TGTGCCAGCAGCCATAGGAGGGGGGGGCCCTCAGATACGCAGTATTTT
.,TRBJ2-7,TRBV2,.,CASSEAHGSYEQYF,TGTGCCAGCAGTGAAGCGCACGGCTCCTACGAGCAGTACTTC
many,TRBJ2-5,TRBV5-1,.,CASSLAVLGGETQYF,TGCGCCAGCAGCTTGGCCGTTTTAGGCGGTGAGACCCAGTACTTC
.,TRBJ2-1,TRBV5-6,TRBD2,CASSPGLALVTYNDQFF,TGTGCCAGCAGCCCGGGACTAGCTTTGGTGACCTACAATGACCAGTTCTTC